One and the same sample provided the 26 T cell receptor beta chains below, sequenced in a study of T cell responses to AZD1222 COVID-19 vaccine. TCRdb's copy holds only in-frame clones and misses some; the assay was immunoSEQ multiplex PCR. The data show some 140,000 clones, with about 91% seen just once and about 1.9% held by the top ten. Sample: peripheral blood, taken 28 days after the second AZD1222 dose. The receptors were sampled from an adult who received the AZD1222 COVID-19 vaccine.

The CDR3 DNA reads as TGCGCCAGCAGTGAAGAACAGGGGGCCAGGTACGAGCAGTACTTC. Amino acid sequence: CASSEEQGARYEQYF. The V and J genes are TRBV10-2 and TRBJ2-7; TRBD1 matches at 9 bases. The CDR3 loop spans 15 amino acids. After removal of 3 bases from V and 4 bases from J, the junction contained 7 bases not matched to a gene. The V gene's germline CDR1 is WSHSY and CDR2 SAAADI.

The chain has TRBV5-1 and TRBJ2-1; maybe TRBD2 (5 bases). The CDR3 sequence is 14 residues long. Germline-derived CDR1 and CDR2 are SGHRS and YFSETQ. V was cut by 7 bases and J by 3 bases, with 14 bases left in between. The CDR3 coding sequence is TGCGCCAGCGGAACCGGAGGAAACTACAATGAGCAGTTCTTC. Its protein product is CASGTGGNYNEQFF.

The V and J genes are TRBV11-2 and TRBJ1-5; perhaps TRBD1 as D (6 bases). Trimming took off 6 bases at V and 3 bases at J, with 9 bases between the two ends. Germline CDR1 and CDR2: SGHAT and FQNNGV. This CDR3 has 13 amino acids. The CDR3 sequence is CASRGAINQPQHF. The CDR3 DNA follows: TGTGCCAGCAGGGGGGCTATCAATCAGCCCCAGCATTTT.

The chain has TRBV6-5 and TRBJ1-5; D possibly corresponds to TRBD1 (6 bases). The CDR3 consists of 14 residues. Germline CDR1 is MNHEY and CDR2 is SVGAGI. The V and J ends lost 6 bases and 6 bases respectively, with 15 bases between them. Here the CDR3 reads CASSPRRGLQPQHF. The CDR3 nucleotides read TGTGCCAGCAGCCCCCGGCGGGGGCTTCAGCCCCAGCATTTT.

This chain connects TRBV10-1 to TRBJ1-5, with D possibly TRBD1 on 5 matching bases. The CDR3 is 21 amino acids. CDR1 and CDR2 from the germline V gene are WNHNN and SYGVQD (reference sequence). Trimming removed 4 bases from V and 3 bases from J, with 31 bases in between. Here the CDR3 reads CASSVFDSTGTDFFSNQPQHF. The DNA for the CDR3 is TGCGCCAGCAGTGTTTTCGACAGCACCGGGACCGACTTTTTTTCCAATCAGCCCCAGCATTTT.

The rearrangement links TRBV5-4 to TRBJ1-1; possible D gene TRBD1, 6 bases. CDR3 length: 14 residues. Germline CDR1 and CDR2: SGHNT and YYREEE (reference sequence). The V end was cut by 5 bases, the J end by 0 bases, with 11 bases between. DNA of the CDR3: TGTGCCAGCAGAGAAACAGGGATGAACACTGAAGCTTTCTTT. This gives the protein CASRETGMNTEAFF.

The chain employs TRBV27 and TRBJ2-5, with TRBD2 identical over 9 bases. The CDR3 totals 16 residues. V was clipped by 3 bases and J by 4 bases; unmatched bases: 9. Germline V gene sequence: CDR1 MNHEY, CDR2 SMNVEV (reference sequence). The CDR3 bases are TGTGCCAGCAGTTTGTCGAAGCGGGGGGTTGGAGAGACCCAGTACTTC. Its translation is CASSLSKRGVGETQYF.

The chain has TRBV6-5 and TRBJ1-1, with a weak D call TRBD1 (6 bases). Germline V gene sequence: CDR1 MNHEY, CDR2 SVGAGI. Trimming cost V 3 bases and J 1 base, with 15 bases left between them. This CDR3 is 16 amino acids long. The CDR3 nucleotides read TGTGCCAGCAGTTATGGCGGGGGCCTTAAGAACACTGAAGCTTTCTTT. This codes for CASSYGGGLKNTEAFF.

The rearrangement joins TRBV6-2 or TRBV6-3 to TRBJ1-5; no clear D. V dropped 0 bases and J dropped 4 bases, with 13 bases sitting between them. The germline CDR1 and CDR2 sequences are MNHEY and SVGEGT. This CDR3 comprises 16 residues. The DNA for the CDR3 is TGTGCCAGCAGTTACTCGAGGTCCCGACGGAATCAGCCCCAGCATTTT. Translating it yields CASSYSRSRRNQPQHF.

V gene TRBV6-5 combines with J gene TRBJ1-6; D possibly corresponds to TRBD1 (6 bases). V lost 4 bases and J 13 bases, leaving 17 bases between the germline ends. The CDR3 totals 14 residues. Germline V gives CDR1 MNHEY, CDR2 SVGAGI. The CDR3 sequence: CASSLGGNLYPLHF. The CDR3 nucleotides read TGTGCCAGCAGTTTAGGGGGGAATCTTTATCCCCTCCACTTT.

This clone was recorded a few times. J is TRBJ1-6 and V is TRBV3-1 (or the pseudogene TRBV3-2), with 11 bases aligning to TRBD1. CDR3 length: 15 residues. The germline gives CDR1 LGHDT, CDR2 YNNKEL (reference sequence). Unmatched junction bases numbered 1, after V lost 2 bases and J lost 7 bases. CDR3 region: CASSQRTGGNSPLHF. The DNA for the CDR3 is TGTGCCAGCAGCCAAAGGACAGGGGGCAATTCACCCCTCCACTTT.

The gene calls are TRBV11-3 and TRBJ2-2; 7 bases fit TRBD1. V trimming: 6 bases; J trimming: 0 bases; junction bases outside the gene matches: 4. Germline loops: CDR1 SGHNT, CDR2 YENEEA. CDR3 length equals 15 residues. The CDR3 DNA follows: TGTGCCAGCAGGCCGGGACAGCCGAACACCGGGGAGCTGTTTTTT. This encodes CASRPGQPNTGELFF.

The J gene is TRBJ2-7, the V gene TRBV6-2 or TRBV6-3; D is tentatively TRBD1 or TRBD2 (5 bases each). The CDR3 runs 12 residues. CDR1 MNHEY and CDR2 SVGEGT come from the germline V gene. V lost 2 bases and J 6 bases, leaving 8 bases between the germline ends. The CDR3 DNA follows: TGTGCCAGCAGTTACCCTGGGGGCGAGCAGTACGTC. This codes for CASSYPGGEQYV.

The gene calls are TRBV5-1 and TRBJ2-3, with a tentative D call TRBD1 (5 bases). Per the germline V gene, CDR1 is SGHRS and CDR2 is YFSETQ. Trimming cost V 0 bases and J 4 bases, with 12 bases left between them. The CDR3 is 15 residues long. CDR3 residues: CASSLGGQFADTQYF. The CDR3 bases are TGCGCCAGCAGCTTGGGGGGCCAATTTGCAGATACGCAGTATTTT.

The chain joins TRBV27 to TRBJ1-2; the match to TRBD1 covers 8 bases. V gave up 6 bases and J gave up 8 bases; unmatched junction bases: 23. CDR1 is MNHEY and CDR2 is SMNVEV in the germline V gene (reference sequence). The CDR3 sequence is 18 residues long. This CDR3 reads CASSSTHNPRTGRGGYTF. DNA of the CDR3: TGTGCCAGCAGCTCGACTCACAACCCGAGGACAGGGCGTGGAGGCTACACCTTC.

This clone was recorded a few times. The CDR3 reads CASSRSTQGGNQPQHF. CDR3 sequence (DNA): TGTGCCAGCTCACGATCGACGCAGGGAGGCAATCAGCCCCAGCATTTT. The genes are TRBV18 and TRBJ1-5; the D gene is possibly TRBD1 (5 bases). This CDR3 region has 16 residues. The germline V gene encodes CDR1 KGHSH and CDR2 LQKENI. With 4 bases removed from V and 2 bases from J, the gap between germline ends came to 15 bases.

The gene calls are TRBV19 and TRBJ2-5; D not resolved. This CDR3 has 13 amino acids. CDR1 is LNHDA, CDR2 SQIVND, per germline (reference sequence). The V gene lost 4 bases and the J gene lost 3 bases, with 9 bases spanning the gap. In DNA, the CDR3 is TGTGCCAGTAGTACGTCAGGTAAAGAGACCCAGTACTTC. Translated: CASSTSGKETQYF.

The CDR3 region has the DNA TGTGCCAGCAGCGGAGGACAGGGAGGGATAGCTTTCTTT. Residues: CASSGGQGGIAFF. The rearrangement links TRBV9 to TRBJ1-1; 8 bases match TRBD1. Germline CDR1 SGDLS, CDR2 YYNGEE. CDR3 length equals 13 residues. V lost 3 bases and J lost 10; bases outside the gene matches: 8.

This rearrangement joins TRBV6-6 to TRBJ2-2, with no clear D. Trimming removed 7 bases at V and 8 bases at J, with 14 bases between. The CDR3 length is 13 residues. Germline V gives CDR1 MNHNY, CDR2 SVGAGI (reference sequence). The CDR3 loop reads CASTPPWGGELFF. The CDR3 bases are TGTGCCAGCACCCCACCGTGGGGAGGGGAGCTGTTTTTT.

The chain combines TRBV19 with TRBJ1-5, with D possibly TRBD1 on 5 matching bases. Germline-derived CDR1 and CDR2 are LNHDA and SQIVND (reference sequence). The germline V and J ends were trimmed by 3 bases and 1 base, with 13 bases remaining between them. This CDR3 is 16 amino acids long. The CDR3 spells CASSMRRGESNQPQHF. In DNA, the CDR3 is TGTGCCAGTAGTATGAGGAGGGGAGAGAGCAATCAGCCCCAGCATTTT.

This clone showed up just once. V gene TRBV19 combines with J gene TRBJ2-3; 8 nucleotides align to TRBD2. V lost 3 bases to trimming and J lost 4 bases; unmatched junction nucleotides: 9. The CDR3 contains 16 residues. Germline lookup yields CDR1 LNHDA and CDR2 SQIVND (reference sequence). The CDR3 bases are TGTGCCAGTAGTATCCTAGCGGGCTATACCGCAGATACGCAGTATTTT. Translation gives CASSILAGYTADTQYF.

The chain employs TRBV5-5 and TRBJ1-3; D is possibly TRBD1 (5 bases). The CDR3 covers 14 residues. CDR1 is SGHKS and CDR2 is YYEKEE in the germline V gene (reference sequence). V gave up 4 bases and J gave up 7 bases, with 15 bases separating them. The CDR3 is CASSLGTVTNTIYF. CDR3 bases: TGTGCCAGCAGCCTTGGGACCGTCACCAACACCATATATTTT. Using reference TRBV5-5 and TRBJ1-3 for the parts outside the CDR3, the full variable domain is DAGVTQSPTHLIKTRGQQVTLRCSPISGHKSVSWYQQVLGQGPQFIFQYYEKEERGRGNFPDRFSARQFPNYSSELNVNALLLGDSALYLCASSLGTVTNTIYFGEGSWLTVV.

V and J are TRBV11-2 and TRBJ2-1, with no clear D. Germline CDR1 and CDR2: SGHAT and FQNNGV. The CDR3 contains 11 residues. The V gene lost 6 bases and the J gene lost 5 bases, with 5 bases spanning the gap. CDR3 sequence: CASRQNNEQFF. In DNA, the CDR3 is TGTGCCAGCAGACAAAACAATGAGCAGTTCTTC.

This chain uses TRBV15 with TRBJ2-3; TRBD2 might be the D (5 bases). This CDR3 contains 15 residues. V was cut by 0 bases and J by 6 bases, with 13 bases left in between. The V gene's germline CDR1 is LNHNV and CDR2 YYDKDF (reference sequence). In nucleotides, the CDR3 is TGTGCCACCAGCAGAGATCGGGGAGTTCTGGATACGCAGTATTTT. Its protein product is CATSRDRGVLDTQYF.

The chain joins TRBV7-8 to TRBJ1-5; 8 nucleotides line up with TRBD1. J gave up 6 bases and V 2 bases, and 3 bases lay outside the gene matches. CDR3 length: 14 residues. Germline assignment: CDR1 SGHVS and CDR2 FQNEAQ. CDR3 residues: CASSLSTGAQPQHF. The CDR3 coding sequence is TGTGCCAGCAGCTTATCGACAGGGGCTCAGCCCCAGCATTTT. The entire variable domain, with the rest obtained from reference TRBV7-8 and TRBJ1-5, is as follows: GAGVSQSPRYKVAKRGQDVALRCDPISGHVSLFWYQQALGQGPEFLTYFQNEAQLDKSGLPSDRFFAERPEGSVSTLKIQRTQQEDSAVYLCASSLSTGAQPQHFGDGTRLSIL.

The chain links TRBV3-1 (or the pseudogene TRBV3-2) to TRBJ2-7; D is undetermined. Trimming left V 0 bases short and J 0 bases short, with 15 bases between. The germline CDR1 and CDR2 sequences are LGHDT and YNNKEL (reference sequence). The length of the CDR3 is 17 residues. CDR3 loop: CASSQELVFEASYEQYF. For the CDR3, the DNA is TGTGCCAGCAGCCAAGAACTTGTCTTCGAGGCCTCCTACGAGCAGTACTTC.